The sample holds many counts of the clone carrying this TCR beta chain. Distinct nucleotide sequences in the sample also encode this CDR3. The data belong to a study of cytomegalovirus exposure and HLA in healthy donors. V gave up 3 bases and J gave up 3 bases; unmatched junction bases: 6. CDR3 length equals 15 residues. Germline V gives CDR1 MNHEY, CDR2 SMNVEV (reference sequence). Donors came from a validation cohort of over a hundred subjects, distinct from the first 666-subject cohort. Sequencing used immunoSEQ multiplex PCR; TCRdb keeps in-frame clones, though not all of them. The sample has over 150,000 clones; 86% are singletons.

The chain uses TRBV27 and TRBJ2-7, with 9 bases matching TRBD1. The source material was PBMCs. The clonotype comes from a woman aged 18-29 years in good health and CMV-seronegative. The DNA of the CDR3 is TGTGCCAGCAGTTTCCCGGGACAGGGCCTCTACGAGCAGTACTTC. This gives the protein CASSFPGQGLYEQYF.